The clone carrying this T cell receptor beta chain is a singleton in its sample. What it binds is not known. These data belong to a study of radiotherapy plus CTLA-4 blockade in lung cancer. Study conclusions and caveats: Expansion of tumor-derived TCR clones was observed in blood after radiotherapy plus ipilimumab.

TCRdb's copy holds only in-frame clones and misses some; the assay was immunoSEQ multiplex PCR. Of fewer than 65,000 clones in the sample, 65% to 85% were seen once. The CDR3 is 17 amino acids. The receptor was derived from a human donor with non-small cell lung cancer whose response to radiotherapy plus ipilimumab could not be evaluated. The chain has TRBV12-1 and TRBJ2-2; TRBD2, the table's D call, lacks a check against the DNA. TRBV12-1 has pseudogene status. Source: peripheral blood, taken from a patient treated with radiotherapy plus ipilimumab. The CDR3 here is CASSFGLAGDDTGELFF. The DNA for the CDR3 is TGTGCCAGCAGCTTCGGACTAGCGGGAGATGACACCGGGGAGCTGTTTTTT.